These 10 T cell receptor beta chains were sequenced from one sample in a study of a mutant IDH1 vaccine in newly diagnosed glioma. The time point was: baseline, week 1 (first vaccination visit). Noted treatment: pre-vaccination baseline after standard-of-care therapy. Assay used: immunoSEQ multiplex PCR; TCRdb lists only in-frame clones, some missing. This table holds tens of thousands of clones, about 86% found once. This specimen consisted of PBMCs, obtained from a glioma patient treated with radiotherapy, temozolomide or both. The receptor source for this set is a man aged 25 to 40 with glioma.

This clone was observed a single time. This sequence joins TRBV7-6 and TRBJ1-2, with no clear D. The germline V gene has CDR1 SGHVS and CDR2 FNYEAQ. The CDR3 totals 13 residues. Trimming removed 2 bases at V and 2 bases at J, with 6 bases between. CDR3 protein: CASSLSENYGYTF. The CDR3 coding sequence is TGTGCCAGCAGCTTATCCGAGAACTATGGCTACACCTTC.

This clone was seen a few times. This chain connects TRBV5-1 to TRBJ1-4; a weak D match, TRBD1 (5 bases). Trimming took off 4 bases at V and 2 bases at J, with 12 bases between the two ends. Per the germline V gene, CDR1 is SGHRS and CDR2 is YFSETQ. The CDR3 runs 15 residues. CDR3 in amino acids: CASSPGRGTNEKLFF. CDR3 nucleotides: TGCGCCAGCAGCCCTGGTCGGGGGACTAATGAAAAACTGTTTTTT.

The chain employs TRBV5-1 and TRBJ1-3; TRBD1 is a possible D gene (6 bases). V was trimmed by 4 bases and J by 3 bases, leaving 14 bases between them. CDR3 length: 15 amino acids. Germline CDR1 reads SGHRS; CDR2 reads YFSETQ. CDR3 region: CASSGGTSFGNTIYF. CDR3 coding DNA: TGCGCCAGCAGCGGGGGGACATCTTTTGGAAACACCATATATTTT.

CDR3 in amino acids: CASSEVPGPLHF. DNA for the CDR3: TGTGCCAGCAGCGAAGTTCCGGGACCGCTCCACTTT. The chain joins TRBV7-2 to TRBJ1-6, with D possibly matching TRBD1 (5 bases). Per germline, CDR1 SGHTA and CDR2 FQGNSA. This CDR3 spans 12 amino acids. V lost 5 bases and J lost 16, with 15 bases in between.

This chain connects TRBV5-1 to TRBJ2-7; 9 bases are shared with TRBD1. From germline, CDR1 is SGHRS and CDR2 YFSETQ. Trimming cost V 6 bases and J 4 bases; bases outside gene matches: 8. This CDR3 has 14 residues. CDR3 sequence reads: CASTRTGDLYEQYF. The CDR3 bases are TGCGCCAGCACCCGGACAGGGGATCTTTACGAGCAGTACTTC.

The genes are TRBV6-6 and TRBJ2-3; D is uncertain. The CDR3 consists of 16 residues. In germline, CDR1 is MNHNY, CDR2 SVGAGI (reference sequence). Trimming took 2 bases from V and 0 from J, leaving 12 bases between them. CDR3 amino acids: CASSYRAETSTDTQYF. The CDR3 DNA is TGTGCCAGCAGTTACCGGGCGGAAACTAGCACAGATACGCAGTATTTT.

The J gene is TRBJ2-7, the V gene TRBV10-1; TRBD1 matches 8 bases. CDR1 is WNHNN, CDR2 SYGVQD, per germline (reference sequence). This CDR3 contains 15 residues. Losses at the gene ends were 4 bases for V and 1 base for J; bases not matched to a gene: 6. For the CDR3, the DNA is TGCGCCAGCAGTGCTAGGACAGGGACTTCCTACGAGCAGTACTTC. This gives the protein CASSARTGTSYEQYF.

V is TRBV28 and J is TRBJ2-3, with D possibly TRBD1 on 5 matching bases. The germline V and J ends were trimmed by 3 bases and 2 bases, with 9 bases remaining between them. Germline loops: CDR1 MDHEN, CDR2 SYDVKM. The CDR3 sequence is 14 residues long. CDR3 loop: CASSLRQITDTQYF. The CDR3 nucleotides read TGTGCCAGCAGTTTGCGACAGATCACAGATACGCAGTATTTT. The complete variable domain, with remaining parts taken from reference TRBV28 and TRBJ2-3, reads DVKVTQSSRYLVKRTGEKVFLECVQDMDHENMFWYRQDPGLGLRLIYFSYDVKMKEKGDIPEGYSVSREKKERFSLILESASTNQTSMYLCASSLRQITDTQYFGPGTRLTVL.

The J gene is TRBJ1-1, the V gene TRBV18, with 9 bases lining up with TRBD1. CDR1 is KGHSH and CDR2 is LQKENI in the germline V gene. The ends lost 2 bases at V and 5 bases at J; junction bases unmatched: 3. CDR3 length: 14 residues. The CDR3 region has the DNA TGTGCCAGCTCACCAGGGACAGGGAGAACTGAAGCTTTCTTT. Its protein product is CASSPGTGRTEAFF.

This chain connects TRBV27 to TRBJ2-7; a weak D match, TRBD1 (5 bases). Deletions cut 5 bases from V and 5 bases from J, with 7 bases between. The CDR3 sequence is 11 residues long. Germline CDR1 reads MNHEY; CDR2 reads SMNVEV (reference sequence). CDR3 protein: CASSTGNEQYF. Written as DNA, the CDR3 is TGTGCCAGCAGTACAGGTAACGAGCAGTACTTC.